Below are 8 T cell receptor beta chains sequenced from a single sample in a study of cytotoxic CD8 clonotypes in ibrutinib-treated CLL. Sequencing was performed with immunoSEQ multiplex PCR; in TCRdb, only in-frame clones are kept and a portion is missing. This table holds roughly 110,000 clones, 55% to 75% found once. The specimen was PBMCs, collected after 24 months of ibrutinib treatment. The receptors here all came from a human donor with chronic lymphocytic leukemia.

This clone was counted ten times or more. The CDR3 DNA is TGTGCCAGCAGTCCATTTCAAAGGAAGGAGCAGTTCTTC. Translated: CASSPFQRKEQFF. The chain couples TRBV27 to TRBJ2-1, with D hard to call. The ends were cut back, 5 bases at V and 10 bases at J, with 15 bases in the middle. CDR3 length equals 13 residues. Germline-derived CDR1 and CDR2 are MNHEY and SMNVEV (reference sequence).

The V and J genes are TRBV30 and TRBJ2-5; no clear D. This CDR3 region has 13 residues. Trimming took off 2 bases at V and 3 bases at J, with 10 bases between the two ends. Germline CDR1 and CDR2: GTSNPN and SVGIG (reference sequence). CDR3: CAWSRWAKETQYF. The CDR3 DNA reads TGTGCCTGGAGTAGGTGGGCCAAAGAGACCCAGTACTTC.

In this sample, this clone turned up a few times. This chain links TRBV7-9 with TRBJ2-7; TRBD1 matches at 8 bases. V lost 1 base and J lost 3; bases outside the gene matches: 5. Germline CDR1 reads SEHNR; CDR2 reads FQNEAQ (reference sequence). The CDR3 sequence is 15 residues long. CDR3 bases: TGTGCCAGCAGCTTAGAACTGGGGACAGGCTACGAGCAGTACTTC. This sequence encodes CASSLELGTGYEQYF.

The J gene is TRBJ2-7, the V gene TRBV28; unclear D gene. Between the trimmed V and J ends, which lost 2 bases and 3 bases, there was a span of 8 bases. CDR1 MDHEN and CDR2 SYDVKM come from the germline V gene. The CDR3 length is 13 residues. CDR3 DNA: TGTGCCAGCAGTTTAACCCAAATCTACGAGCAGTACTTC. Its translation: CASSLTQIYEQYF. Full variable domain (rest looked up from reference TRBV28 and TRBJ2-7): DVKVTQSSRYLVKRTGEKVFLECVQDMDHENMFWYRQDPGLGLRLIYFSYDVKMKEKGDIPEGYSVSREKKERFSLILESASTNQTSMYLCASSLTQIYEQYFGPGTRLTVT.

The V gene is TRBV6-5, the J gene TRBJ2-1, with D perhaps TRBD1 (7 bases). Germline V CDR1 and CDR2: MNHEY, SVGAGI. V was clipped by 1 base and J by 7 bases, with 14 bases between them. The length of the CDR3 is 15 residues. CDR3 nucleotide sequence: TGTGCCAGCAGTTACTACAGGGGACTGACTAATGAGCAGTTCTTC. It yields the protein CASSYYRGLTNEQFF.

This clone was detected ten times or more. This chain links TRBV7-3 with TRBJ1-1; D is uncertain. This CDR3 has 13 amino acids. The ends were cut back, 2 bases at V and 1 base at J, with 5 bases in the middle. Germline assignment: CDR1 SGHTA and CDR2 FQGTGA. DNA of the CDR3: TGTGCCAGCAGCTTATGGGGGAACACTGAAGCTTTCTTT. Protein: CASSLWGNTEAFF.

The CDR3 spells CASSSPKEGAKNIQYF. The CDR3 DNA follows: TGTGCCAGCAGCTCGCCAAAGGAGGGAGCCAAAAACATTCAGTACTTC. V is TRBV5-4 and J is TRBJ2-4, with D possibly matching TRBD2 (6 bases). Deletions cut 3 bases from V and 0 bases from J, with 13 bases between. The CDR3 loop spans 16 amino acids. Germline-derived CDR1 and CDR2 are SGHNT and YYREEE (reference sequence).

The chain recombines TRBV6-6 with TRBJ1-3; D unresolved. Germline values: CDR1 MNHNY, CDR2 SVGAGI (reference sequence). CDR3 size: 11 residues. With 7 bases removed from V and 3 bases from J, the gap between germline ends came to 4 bases. The DNA of the CDR3 is TGTGCCAGCATTAATGGAAACACCATATATTTT. Its translation: CASINGNTIYF.